This T cell receptor beta chain was obtained from a study of blood T cell repertoires in COVID-19. At the level of the study: Acute and convalescent COVID-19 specimens originated in the United States, Italy and Spain. PBMCs, B-cell-depleted T cells, or T cells provided the cDNA or gDNA that made up the material.

V lost 5 bases and J 4 bases, leaving 20 bases between the germline ends. Germline loops: CDR1 SGHAT, CDR2 FQNNGV. CDR3 length: 16 residues. Repertoires were generated with immunoSEQ multiplex PCR, while TCRdb's copy carries only in-frame clones and drops some. The sample records tens of thousands of clones, approximately 85% being singletons. The sequence was obtained from a human donor in a cohort sampled during active COVID-19. This chain links TRBV11-2 with TRBJ1-1, with D maybe TRBD1 (6 bases). The sequenced material came from peripheral blood. The CDR3 nucleotides are TGTGCCAGCAGCCAAACCCCCCAGGGGTGGAGCACTGAAGCTTTCTTT. It specifies CASSQTPQGWSTEAFF. The complete variable domain, with remaining parts taken from reference TRBV11-2 and TRBJ1-1, reads EAGVAQSPRYKIIEKRQSVAFWCNPISGHATLYWYQQILGQGPKLLIQFQNNGVVDDSQLPKDRFSAERLKGVDSTLKIQPAKLEDSAVYLCASSQTPQGWSTEAFFGQGTRLTVV.